This TCR beta chain appears in the sequencing data of a study of cytomegalovirus exposure and HLA in healthy donors. Use of 60 Vbeta and 13 Jbeta primers characterized the PCR. Produced via immunoSEQ multiplex PCR; TCRdb's table is partial and in-frame only. The data contain under 200,000 clones, approximately 84% of them singletons. V was cut by 10 bases and J by 2 bases, with 18 bases left in between. The CDR3 spans 14 residues. Germline CDR1 is MNHEY and CDR2 is SMNVEV (reference sequence). The chain links TRBV27 to TRBJ2-7; D is perhaps TRBD1 (6 bases). The TCR originated in a woman younger than 45 in good health and CMV-seropositive. The sample consisted of PBMCs. In nucleotides, the CDR3 is TGTGCCACCAGGGACATTAGGGTCACCTACGAGCAGTACTTC. It encodes CATRDIRVTYEQYF.